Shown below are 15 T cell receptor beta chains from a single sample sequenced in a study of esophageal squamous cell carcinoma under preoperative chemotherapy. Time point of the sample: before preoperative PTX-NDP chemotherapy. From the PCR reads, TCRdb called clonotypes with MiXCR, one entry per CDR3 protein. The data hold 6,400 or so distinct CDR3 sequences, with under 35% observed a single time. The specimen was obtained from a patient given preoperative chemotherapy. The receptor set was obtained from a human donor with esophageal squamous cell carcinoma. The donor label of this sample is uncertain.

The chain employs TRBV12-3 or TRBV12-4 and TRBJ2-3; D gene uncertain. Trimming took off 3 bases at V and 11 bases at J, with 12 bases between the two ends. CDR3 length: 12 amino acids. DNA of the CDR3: TGTGCCAGCAGTTTTCTGTGGAATGAGCAGTATTTT. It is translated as CASSFLWNEQYF.

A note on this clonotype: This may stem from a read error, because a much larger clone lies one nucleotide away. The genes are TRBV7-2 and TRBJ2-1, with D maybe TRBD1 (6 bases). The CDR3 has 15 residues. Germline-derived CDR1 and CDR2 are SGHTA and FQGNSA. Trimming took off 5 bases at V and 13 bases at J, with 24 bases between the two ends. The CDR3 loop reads CASSLLGAFQETQFF. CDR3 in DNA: TGTGCCAGCAGCCTCCTGGGGGCATTCCAAGAGACCCAGTTCTTC.

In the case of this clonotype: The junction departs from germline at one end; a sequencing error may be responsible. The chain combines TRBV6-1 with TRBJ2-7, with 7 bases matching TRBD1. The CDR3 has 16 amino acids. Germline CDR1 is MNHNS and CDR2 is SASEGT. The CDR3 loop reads CASSEASGDSSYEQYF. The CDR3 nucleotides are TGTGCGAGCAGTGAAGCCTCCGGGGACAGCTCGTACGAGCAGTACTTC.

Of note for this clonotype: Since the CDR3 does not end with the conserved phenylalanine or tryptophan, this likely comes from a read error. Here the CDR3 DNA reads TGTGCCAGCAGGTTGGGACAGGGCGGATACAATGAGCAGTTCTCC. It is translated as CASRLGQGGYNEQFS. V is TRBV7-2 and J is TRBJ2-1; the match to TRBD1 covers 9 bases. The CDR3 runs to 15 residues. Germline-derived CDR1 and CDR2 are SGHTA and FQGNSA. Trimming removed 6 bases from V and 4 bases from J; junction bases left unmatched: 7.

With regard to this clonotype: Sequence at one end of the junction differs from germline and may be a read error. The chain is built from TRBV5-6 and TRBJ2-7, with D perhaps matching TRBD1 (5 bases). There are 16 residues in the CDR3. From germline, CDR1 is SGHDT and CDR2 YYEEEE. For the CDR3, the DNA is TGTGCCAGGAGCTGGGGCGTTGAACGGGCTCCGTACGAGCAGTACTTC. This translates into CARSWGVERAPYEQYF.

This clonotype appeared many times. CDR3 nucleotides: TGTGCCAGCAGTGTACCGCGGAACACTGAAGCTTTCTTT. Protein sequence: CASSVPRNTEAFF. The chain combines TRBV4-2 with TRBJ1-1; D is ambiguous. Germline-derived CDR1 and CDR2 are LGHNA and YNFKEQ. Deletions cut 6 bases from V and 1 base from J, with 9 bases between. The CDR3 has 13 amino acids.

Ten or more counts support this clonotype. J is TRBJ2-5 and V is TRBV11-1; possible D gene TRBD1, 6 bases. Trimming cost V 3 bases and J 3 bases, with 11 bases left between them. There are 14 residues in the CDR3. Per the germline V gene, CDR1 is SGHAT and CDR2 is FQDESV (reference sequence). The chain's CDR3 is CASSLAGEKETQYF. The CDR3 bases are TGTGCCAGCAGCTTGGCAGGGGAGAAAGAGACCCAGTACTTC. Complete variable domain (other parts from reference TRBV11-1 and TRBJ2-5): EAEVAQSPRYKITEKSQAVAFWCDPISGHATLYWYRQILGQGPELLVQFQDESVVDDSQLPKDRFSAERLKGVDSTLKIQPAELGDSAMYLCASSLAGEKETQYFGPGTRLLVL.

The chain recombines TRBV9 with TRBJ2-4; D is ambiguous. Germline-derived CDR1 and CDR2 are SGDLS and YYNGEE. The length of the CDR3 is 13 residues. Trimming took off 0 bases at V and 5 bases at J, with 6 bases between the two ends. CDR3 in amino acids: CASSVGVENIQYF. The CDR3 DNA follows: TGTGCCAGCAGCGTAGGGGTAGAAAACATTCAGTACTTC.

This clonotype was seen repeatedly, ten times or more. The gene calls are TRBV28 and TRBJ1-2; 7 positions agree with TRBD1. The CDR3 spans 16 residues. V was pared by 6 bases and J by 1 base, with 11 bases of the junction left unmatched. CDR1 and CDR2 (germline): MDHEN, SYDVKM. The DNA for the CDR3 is TGTGCCAGCAGATCCCGGACAGGCCGCTTTAACTATGGCTACACCTTC. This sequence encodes CASRSRTGRFNYGYTF.

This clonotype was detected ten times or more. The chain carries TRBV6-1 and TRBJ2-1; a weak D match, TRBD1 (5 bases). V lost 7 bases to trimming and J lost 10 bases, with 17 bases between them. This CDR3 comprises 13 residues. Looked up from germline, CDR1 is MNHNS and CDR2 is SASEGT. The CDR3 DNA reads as TGTGCCAGCACCCCGGACAAATCCTACGAGCAGTTCTTC. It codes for CASTPDKSYEQFF.

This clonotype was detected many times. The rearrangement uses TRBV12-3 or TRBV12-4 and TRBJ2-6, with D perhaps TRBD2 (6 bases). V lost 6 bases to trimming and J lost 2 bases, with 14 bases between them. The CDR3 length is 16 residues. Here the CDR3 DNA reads TGTGCCAGCAGCCTCATGGGGGGAGCTGGGGCCAACGTCCTGACTTTC. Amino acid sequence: CASSLMGGAGANVLTF.

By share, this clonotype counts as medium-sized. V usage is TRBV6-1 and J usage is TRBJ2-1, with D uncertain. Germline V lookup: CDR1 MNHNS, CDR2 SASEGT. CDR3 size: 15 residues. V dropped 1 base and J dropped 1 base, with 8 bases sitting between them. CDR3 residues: CASSEEARSYNEQFF. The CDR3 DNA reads TGTGCCAGCAGTGAAGAGGCGCGGTCCTACAATGAGCAGTTCTTC.

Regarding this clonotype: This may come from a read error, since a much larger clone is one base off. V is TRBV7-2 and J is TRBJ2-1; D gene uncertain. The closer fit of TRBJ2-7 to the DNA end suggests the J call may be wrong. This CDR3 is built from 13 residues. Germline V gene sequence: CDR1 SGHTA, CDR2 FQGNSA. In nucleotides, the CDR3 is TGTGCCAGCAGCTCCACCCAGAGGCTCGAGCAGTACTTC. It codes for CASSSTQRLEQYF.

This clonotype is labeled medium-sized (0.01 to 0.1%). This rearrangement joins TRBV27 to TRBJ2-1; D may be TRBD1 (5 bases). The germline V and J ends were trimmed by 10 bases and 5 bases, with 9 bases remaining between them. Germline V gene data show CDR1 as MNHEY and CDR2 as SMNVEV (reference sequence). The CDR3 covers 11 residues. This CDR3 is CAIARDNEQFF. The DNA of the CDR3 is TGTGCCATCGCCAGGGACAATGAGCAGTTCTTC.

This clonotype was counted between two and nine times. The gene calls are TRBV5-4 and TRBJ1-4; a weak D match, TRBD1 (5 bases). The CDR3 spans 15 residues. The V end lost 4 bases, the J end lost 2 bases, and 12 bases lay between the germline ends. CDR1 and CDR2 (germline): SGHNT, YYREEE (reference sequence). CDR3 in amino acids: CASSPSAGTNEKLFF. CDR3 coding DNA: TGTGCCAGCAGCCCAAGCGCAGGGACTAATGAAAAACTGTTTTTT.